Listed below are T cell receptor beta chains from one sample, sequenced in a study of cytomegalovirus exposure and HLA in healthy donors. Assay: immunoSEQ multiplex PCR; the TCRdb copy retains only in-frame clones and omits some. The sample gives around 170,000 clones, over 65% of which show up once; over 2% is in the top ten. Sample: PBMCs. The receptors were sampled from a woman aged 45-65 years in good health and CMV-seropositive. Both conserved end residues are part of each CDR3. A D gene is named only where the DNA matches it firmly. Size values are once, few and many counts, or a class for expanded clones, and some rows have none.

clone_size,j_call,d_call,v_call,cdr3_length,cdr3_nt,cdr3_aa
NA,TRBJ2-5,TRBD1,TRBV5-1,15,TGCGCCAGCAGCTCCGGGACAGGGGGCGCTGAGACCCAGTACTTC,CASSSGTGGAETQYF
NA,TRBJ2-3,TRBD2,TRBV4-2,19,TGTGCCAGCAGCCAAGCCGGGACTAGCGGGGGGGCTAGCACAGATACGCAGTATTTT,CASSQAGTSGGASTDTQYF
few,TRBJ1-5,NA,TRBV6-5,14,TGTGCCAGCAGTTCGGCAGGGTCGTTTCAGCCCCAGCATTTT,CASSSAGSFQPQHF
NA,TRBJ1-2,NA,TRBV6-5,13,TGTGCCAGCAGTTACTCGTCCGGGGTCGGCTACACCTTC,CASSYSSGVGYTF
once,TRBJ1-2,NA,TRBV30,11,TGTGCCTGGACAGGGGATTATGGCTACACCTTC,CAWTGDYGYTF
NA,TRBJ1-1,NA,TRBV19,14,TGTGCCAGTAGTTTCGGACAAAGTAACACTGAAGCTTTCTTT,CASSFGQSNTEAFF
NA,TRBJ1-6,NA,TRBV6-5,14,TGTGCCAGTCACCGGAGGGGCAATAATTCACCCCTCCACTTT,CASHRRGNNSPLHF
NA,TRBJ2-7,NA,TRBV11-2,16,TGCGCCAGCAGCCAAGATTACGCGACAGATTCCTACGAGCAGTACTTC,CASSQDYATDSYEQYF
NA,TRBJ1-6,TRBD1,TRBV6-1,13,TGTGCCAGCAGGGAGGGGGCCCTGGCACCCCTCCACTTT,CASREGALAPLHF
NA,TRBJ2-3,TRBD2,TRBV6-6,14,TGTGCCAGCAGTCAAACTAGCGGGGTCGATACGCAGTATTTT,CASSQTSGVDTQYF
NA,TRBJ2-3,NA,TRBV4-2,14,TGTGCCAGCAGCCAAGATGCGAGCACAGATACGCAGTATTTT,CASSQDASTDTQYF
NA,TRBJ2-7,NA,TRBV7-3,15,TGTGCCAGCAGCTTACAGGCAGGGGTAGGGTACGAGCAGTACTTC,CASSLQAGVGYEQYF
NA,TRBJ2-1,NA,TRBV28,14,TGTGCCAGCATCCCAGGGGAGGGGAGGAATGAGCAGTTCTTC,CASIPGEGRNEQFF
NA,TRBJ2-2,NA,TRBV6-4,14,TGTGCCAGCAGGCCTGCAGCGAACACCGGGGAGCTGTTTTTT,CASRPAANTGELFF
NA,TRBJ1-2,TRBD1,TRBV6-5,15,TGTGCCACCAAGGGGACTAAACAGGGGGCGCAGGGCTACACCTTC,CATKGTKQGAQGYTF
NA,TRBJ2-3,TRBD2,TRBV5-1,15,TGCGCCAGCAGCCTCCGGGAGGAAGCCCCAGATACGCAGTATTTT,CASSLREEAPDTQYF
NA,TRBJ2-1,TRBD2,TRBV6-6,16,TGTGCCAGCAGTTACCCGGGACTAGCCTCCGGCAATGAGCAGTTCTTC,CASSYPGLASGNEQFF
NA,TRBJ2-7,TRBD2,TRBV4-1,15,TGTGCCAGCAGCCAGGACAGCGGGGGATACTACGAGCAGTACTTC,CASSQDSGGYYEQYF
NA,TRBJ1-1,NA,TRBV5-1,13,TGCGCCAGCAGCTTAACACAGTACACTGAAGCTTTCTTT,CASSLTQYTEAFF
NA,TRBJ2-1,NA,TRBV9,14,TGTGCCAGTACAACCGGTGGGGGCCACCAAGAGCAGTTCTTC,CASTTGGGHQEQFF
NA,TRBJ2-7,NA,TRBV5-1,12,TGCGCCAGCAGCGTACAGGGCTACGAGCAGTACTTC,CASSVQGYEQYF
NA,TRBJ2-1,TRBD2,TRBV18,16,TGTGCCAGCTCAAAGGGACTAGCGGGGCCATACAATGAGCAGTTCTTC,CASSKGLAGPYNEQFF
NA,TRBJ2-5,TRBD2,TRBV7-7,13,TGTGCTAGCAGCCGCGGGGGAAGGGAGACCCAGTACTTC,CASSRGGRETQYF
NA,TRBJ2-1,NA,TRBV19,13,TGTGCCAGTAGCGACAGGATTTACAATGAGCAGTTCTTC,CASSDRIYNEQFF
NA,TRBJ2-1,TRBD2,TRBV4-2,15,TGTGCCAGCAGCCAAGATAGAGCGGGGTACAATGAGCAGTTCTTC,CASSQDRAGYNEQFF
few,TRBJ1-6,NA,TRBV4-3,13,TGCGCCAGCAGCCAAGATAGAGGATCACCCCTCCACTTT,CASSQDRGSPLHF
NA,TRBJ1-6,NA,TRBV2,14,TGTGCCAGCAGTGTCGTTTCCTATAATTCACCCCTCCACTTT,CASSVVSYNSPLHF
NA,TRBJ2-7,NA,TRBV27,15,TGTGCCAGCAGGCCCCTGGACTATGGCGGCGACGAGCAGTACTTC,CASRPLDYGGDEQYF
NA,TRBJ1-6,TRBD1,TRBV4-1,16,TGCGCCAGCAGCCAAGTGAGGGACAGGACAGTTTCACCCCTCCACTTT,CASSQVRDRTVSPLHF
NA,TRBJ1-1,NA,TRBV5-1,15,TGCGCCAGCAGCTTGGTGGTAGGGGGGGCCACTGAAGCTTTCTTT,CASSLVVGGATEAFF
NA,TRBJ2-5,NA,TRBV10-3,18,TGTGCCATCAGTGAAAGGGGAAGTAGTAGTATCCGCCAAGAGACCCAGTACTTC,CAISERGSSSIRQETQYF
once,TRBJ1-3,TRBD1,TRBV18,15,TGTGCCAGCTCACCCTGGGACAGCTCTGGAAACACCATATATTTT,CASSPWDSSGNTIYF
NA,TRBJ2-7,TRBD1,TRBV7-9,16,TGTTCCAGCAGCCCACTTAGTTTTACAGGGGACTACGAGCAGTACTTC,CSSSPLSFTGDYEQYF
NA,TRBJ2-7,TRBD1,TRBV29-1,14,TGCAGCGTTGAAGGGTCAGGGGGCCCCTACGAGCAGTACTTC,CSVEGSGGPYEQYF
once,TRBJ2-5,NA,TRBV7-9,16,TGTGCCAGCAGCTTAGGGGCCGGAGCGGGCGAAGAGACCCAGTACTTC,CASSLGAGAGEETQYF
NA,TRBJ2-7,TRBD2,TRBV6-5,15,TGTGCCAGCAGGGTTGGACTAGCGGGGGCCTACGAGCAGTACTTC,CASRVGLAGAYEQYF
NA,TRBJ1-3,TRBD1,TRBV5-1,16,TGCGCCAGCAGCTTGGGCTCAGGGGGCTCTGGAAACACCATATATTTT,CASSLGSGGSGNTIYF